This T cell receptor beta chain was captured in a study of PD-1 blockade in classical Hodgkin lymphoma. Each patient relapsed following autologous stem cell transplantation, and prior brentuximab vedotin exposure differed. Study-wide results and caveats: Reasons behind the repertoire differences stay unclear, perhaps disease activity or earlier therapy. Those achieving complete response showed baseline diversity like newly diagnosed patients. Newly diagnosed patients were reported to exhibit reduced baseline TCR diversity relative to healthy donors.

Comment on this clone: The antigen is unknown.

Sequencing was performed with immunoSEQ multiplex PCR; in TCRdb, only in-frame clones are kept and a portion is missing. The table includes about 110,000 clones, 89% detected once. Germline V lookup: CDR1 SGHAT, CDR2 FQNNGV. V lost 5 bases and J lost 5, with 9 bases in between. This CDR3 region has 12 residues. The chain joins TRBV11-2 to TRBJ1-1; D possibly corresponds to TRBD1 (5 bases). Sequenced here: peripheral blood mononuclear cells (PBMCs), sampled before the second cycle of nivolumab. This receptor was obtained from a human donor with classical Hodgkin lymphoma. The CDR3 loop reads CASSPRGTEAFF. CDR3 DNA: TGTGCCAGCAGCCCCCGGGGGACTGAAGCTTTCTTT.